This T cell receptor beta chain was identified during a study of beta chain features in type 1 diabetes. This clone was observed a handful of times. All of the isolated RNA was reverse transcribed, so expressed TCRB transcripts were sequenced. The table came from immunoSEQ multiplex PCR; TCRdb's copy has only in-frame clones and leaves some out. Here the sample spans 200,000 to 250,000 clones, over 7.5% being singletons. The CDR3 loop spans 15 amino acids. Per the germline V gene, CDR1 is MGHRA and CDR2 is YSYEKL. V was pared by 3 bases and J by 5 bases, with 10 bases of the junction left unmatched. The source is a woman between 18 and 30 years old in good health. This chain joins TRBV4-1 and TRBJ2-7; TRBD2 matches 7 bases. The specimen sequenced was naive CD4+ T cells from blood. The CDR3 DNA is TGCGCCAGCAGCCAGATCAAGGGGACTACACACGAGCAGTACTTC. It is translated as CASSQIKGTTHEQYF.